Shown below are 31 T cell receptor beta chains from a single sample sequenced in a study of blood T cell repertoires in COVID-19. Clones were read by immunoSEQ multiplex PCR, and TCRdb kept only the in-frame ones, dropping some. Here the sample spans around 370,000 clones, 88% being singletons. Source material: peripheral blood. The receptors derive from a woman in her sixties or seventies with COVID-19, enrolled during active disease.

The count of this clone is one. The rearrangement links TRBV4-2 to TRBJ1-2; TRBD1 is a possible D gene (5 bases). V shed 3 bases and J shed 0 bases, with 11 bases lying between them. The CDR3 runs to 15 residues. Germline-derived CDR1 and CDR2 are LGHNA and YNFKEQ. Here the CDR3 reads CASSQAREANYGYTF. The CDR3, as DNA: TGTGCCAGCAGCCAGGCCAGGGAGGCTAACTATGGCTACACCTTC.

In this sample, this clone turned up a few times. The chain carries TRBV13 and TRBJ1-1; D gene unclear. Germline assignment: CDR1 PRHDT and CDR2 FYEKMQ (reference sequence). This CDR3 is built from 12 residues. Trimming stripped 1 base from V and 6 bases from J, with 6 bases between. In DNA form, the CDR3 reads TGTGCCAGCAGCTTAGAACAGTCTGAAGCTTTCTTT. This sequence encodes CASSLEQSEAFF. Full variable domain (rest looked up from reference TRBV13 and TRBJ1-1): AAGVIQSPRHLIKEKRETATLKCYPIPRHDTVYWYQQGPGQDPQFLISFYEKMQSDKGSIPDRFSAQQFSDYHSELNMSSLELGDSALYFCASSLEQSEAFFGQGTRLTVV.

The chain is built from TRBV10-1 and TRBJ1-1; 8 bases match TRBD1. The CDR3 length is 14 residues. Trimming removed 5 bases from V and 7 bases from J; junction bases left unmatched: 9. Germline V lookup: CDR1 WNHNN, CDR2 SYGVQD (reference sequence). The CDR3 loop is CASSYGQGEGEAFF. DNA for the CDR3: TGCGCCAGCAGTTATGGACAGGGTGAGGGTGAAGCTTTCTTT.

The chain combines TRBV7-8 with TRBJ1-6; D uncertain. Per the germline V gene, CDR1 is SGHVS and CDR2 is FQNEAQ. CDR3 size: 13 residues. With 8 bases removed from V and 4 bases from J, the gap between germline ends came to 9 bases. This CDR3 reads CASREGYNSPLHF. CDR3 DNA: TGTGCCAGCCGGGAAGGATATAATTCACCCCTCCACTTT. Supplemented by reference TRBV7-8 and TRBJ1-6, the full variable domain reads GAGVSQSPRYKVAKRGQDVALRCDPISGHVSLFWYQQALGQGPEFLTYFQNEAQLDKSGLPSDRFFAERPEGSVSTLKIQRTQQEDSAVYLCASREGYNSPLHFGNGTRLTVT.

The CDR3 coding sequence is TGCGCCAGCAGCTCCGGACAGGGGTCAGGCGGCTACACCTTC. Translating it yields CASSSGQGSGGYTF. This chain uses TRBV5-1 with TRBJ1-2, with 9 bases matching TRBD1. V gave up 3 bases and J gave up 8 bases; unmatched junction bases: 8. The CDR3 contains 14 residues. In germline, CDR1 is SGHRS, CDR2 YFSETQ.

The genes are TRBV7-2 and TRBJ2-5; D may be TRBD2 (5 bases). This CDR3 has 14 amino acids. V was shortened by 4 bases and J by 4 bases, with 13 bases between the two germline ends. Germline V gene data show CDR1 as SGHTA and CDR2 as FQGNSA. For the CDR3, the DNA is TGTGCCAGCAGCTACGCCCGGAGCGGAGAGACCCAGTACTTC. This encodes CASSYARSGETQYF. The entire variable domain, with the rest obtained from reference TRBV7-2 and TRBJ2-5, is as follows: GAGVSQSPSNKVTEKGKDVELRCDPISGHTALYWYRQSLGQGLEFLIYFQGNSAPDKSGLPSDRFSAERTGGSVSTLTIQRTQQEDSAVYLCASSYARSGETQYFGPGTRLLVL.

The CDR3, as DNA: TGTGCCAGCAGCGATCCCAGGGGGCTGAACACTGAAGCTTTCTTT. It translates to CASSDPRGLNTEAFF. The chain has TRBV21-1 and TRBJ1-1; the DNA was not compared with TRBD1, the D call given in the table. TRBV21-1 is a documented pseudogene. The CDR3 is 15 residues long.

For the CDR3, the DNA is TGTGCCAGCAGCCCCAGGACAGACGGAGAGACCCAGTACTTC. It codes for CASSPRTDGETQYF. This chain joins TRBV7-8 and TRBJ2-5; maybe TRBD1 (6 bases). Trimming removed 5 bases from V and 4 bases from J, with 14 bases in between. CDR3 size: 14 residues. Germline V CDR1 and CDR2: SGHVS, FQNEAQ.

The chain combines TRBV30 with TRBJ1-1; unclear D gene. Per the germline V gene, CDR1 is GTSNPN and CDR2 is SVGIG (reference sequence). This CDR3 has 15 amino acids. The V and J ends lost 0 bases and 2 bases respectively, with 13 bases between them. CDR3 DNA sequence: TGTGCCTGGAGTGTACAGAGCCGTTACAACACTGAAGCTTTCTTT. Protein product: CAWSVQSRYNTEAFF. The complete variable domain, with remaining parts taken from reference TRBV30 and TRBJ1-1, reads SQTIHQWPATLVQPVGSPLSLECTVEGTSNPNLYWYRQAAGRGLQLLFYSVGIGQISSEVPQNLSASRPQDRQFILSSKKLLLSDSGFYLCAWSVQSRYNTEAFFGQGTRLTVV.

The V gene is TRBV30, the J gene TRBJ1-1; the match to TRBD1 covers 9 bases. CDR3 length: 13 amino acids. Germline V lookup: CDR1 GTSNPN, CDR2 SVGIG (reference sequence). The trim removed 2 bases at V and 4 bases at J, leaving 2 bases unmatched. CDR3 protein: CAWSQTGGTEAFF. CDR3 DNA: TGTGCCTGGAGTCAGACAGGGGGCACTGAAGCTTTCTTT.

This clone has a handful of counts. The chain is built from TRBV5-1 and TRBJ1-1, with a possible D match to TRBD1 (5 bases). Trimming took 3 bases from V and 1 from J, leaving 19 bases between them. The CDR3 sequence is 17 residues long. Looked up from germline, CDR1 is SGHRS and CDR2 is YFSETQ. In DNA, the CDR3 is TGCGCCAGCAGCTATAACCAGGGTGGTTGGTCGAACACTGAAGCTTTCTTT. Amino acids: CASSYNQGGWSNTEAFF. Based on the CDR3 plus reference TRBV5-1 and TRBJ1-1, the full variable domain is KAGVTQTPRYLIKTRGQQVTLSCSPISGHRSVSWYQQTPGQGLQFLFEYFSETQRNKGNFPGRFSGRQFSNSRSEMNVSTLELGDSALYLCASSYNQGGWSNTEAFFGQGTRLTVV.

The V call is TRBV27, the J call TRBJ1-6; a possible D gene is TRBD1 (6 bases). The V gene lost 10 bases and the J gene lost 7 bases, with 14 bases spanning the gap. The CDR3 sequence is 13 residues long. Looked up from germline, CDR1 is MNHEY and CDR2 is SMNVEV (reference sequence). CDR3 region: CATSTGNNSPLHF. The DNA for the CDR3 is TGTGCCACCTCCACAGGGAACAATTCACCCCTCCACTTT.

The chain has TRBV19 and TRBJ1-5; 7 bases line up with TRBD1. With 5 bases clipped from V and 1 base from J, the junction kept 8 bases outside the gene matches. Germline lookup yields CDR1 LNHDA and CDR2 SQIVND (reference sequence). CDR3 size: 16 residues. The CDR3 here is CASSPRQGGSNQPQHF. CDR3 DNA sequence: TGTGCCAGTAGTCCACGACAGGGCGGGAGCAATCAGCCCCAGCATTTT. Using reference TRBV19 and TRBJ1-5 for the parts outside the CDR3, the full variable domain is DGGITQSPKYLFRKEGQNVTLSCEQNLNHDAMYWYRQDPGQGLRLIYYSQIVNDFQKGDIAEGYSVSREKKESFPLTVTSAQKNPTAFYLCASSPRQGGSNQPQHFGDGTRLSIL.

The chain carries TRBV10-3 and TRBJ2-5, with D possibly being TRBD1 (7 bases). With 4 bases removed from V and 5 bases from J, the gap between germline ends came to 11 bases. CDR1 and CDR2 from the germline V gene are ENHRY and SYGVKD. CDR3 length: 13 residues. The CDR3 nucleotides are TGTGCCATCAGTGCGACAGGGAGGGAGACCCAGTACTTC. Encoded protein: CAISATGRETQYF.

The chain uses TRBV5-4 and TRBJ2-2, with 9 bases identical to TRBD2. V gave up 4 bases and J gave up 5 bases; unmatched junction bases: 9. CDR1 is SGHNT, CDR2 YYREEE, per germline (reference sequence). This CDR3 region has 16 residues. CDR3 sequence: CASSPRSGGGTGELFF. CDR3 DNA sequence: TGTGCCAGCAGCCCACGTAGCGGGGGAGGAACCGGGGAGCTGTTTTTT.

This sequence joins TRBV2 and TRBJ1-3; D is perhaps TRBD1 (6 bases). CDR1 and CDR2 from the germline V gene are SNHLY and FYNNEI. V was shortened by 3 bases and J by 3 bases, with 6 bases between the two germline ends. CDR3 length equals 13 residues. CDR3 sequence reads: CASSEDSGNTIYF. For the CDR3, the DNA is TGTGCCAGCAGTGAGGACAGTGGAAACACCATATATTTT.

This clone was seen only once. The chain joins TRBV14 to TRBJ2-5, with a possible D match to TRBD2 (5 bases). CDR3 length: 15 residues. In germline, CDR1 is SGHDN, CDR2 FVKESK. Trimming shortened V by 3 bases and J by 2 bases, and 13 bases separated the two germline ends. This CDR3 reads CASSHPKDSQETQYF. In DNA, the CDR3 is TGTGCCAGCAGCCACCCAAAGGACTCTCAAGAGACCCAGTACTTC.

The chain has TRBV7-6 and TRBJ2-7; D is uncertain. The CDR3 consists of 14 residues. Deletions cut 1 base from V and 0 bases from J, with 7 bases between. Germline values: CDR1 SGHVS, CDR2 FNYEAQ. The CDR3 is CASSLDSISYEQYF. CDR3 DNA sequence: TGTGCCAGCAGCTTAGACTCCATCTCCTACGAGCAGTACTTC.

CDR3 sequence: CASSPQGTGVQPQHF. The CDR3 DNA is TGTGCCAGCAGCCCCCAGGGGACAGGGGTTCAGCCCCAGCATTTT. The chain employs TRBV3-1 (or the pseudogene TRBV3-2) and TRBJ1-5; 10 nucleotides align to TRBD1. This CDR3 has 15 residues. With V trimmed by 4 bases and J by 6 bases, 6 bases remained unmatched. Germline V lookup: CDR1 LGHDT, CDR2 YNNKEL (reference sequence).

The chain recombines TRBV18 with TRBJ1-6, with D possibly TRBD1 on 5 matching bases. V was shortened by 1 base and J by 9 bases, with 13 bases between the two germline ends. This CDR3 comprises 15 residues. CDR1 is KGHSH, CDR2 LQKENI, per germline. The CDR3 loop reads CASSPLGGYGSPLHF. The DNA of the CDR3 is TGTGCCAGCTCACCACTGGGGGGTTACGGTTCACCCCTCCACTTT.

The chain joins TRBV5-1 to TRBJ2-3; 7 bases map to TRBD1. The CDR3 sequence is 15 residues long. Germline loops: CDR1 SGHRS, CDR2 YFSETQ. J lost 1 base, V lost 3 bases, and 5 bases had no gene match. The CDR3: CASSYGTAGTDTQYF. CDR3 coding DNA: TGCGCCAGCAGCTACGGGACAGCCGGCACAGATACGCAGTATTTT.

This sequence joins TRBV2 and TRBJ2-3, with 9 bases identical to TRBD2. Germline lookup yields CDR1 SNHLY and CDR2 FYNNEI. The ends lost 4 bases at V and 0 bases at J; junction bases unmatched: 2. The CDR3 has 15 residues. The CDR3 reads CASSGLAESTDTQYF. The CDR3 DNA follows: TGTGCCAGCAGTGGACTAGCGGAGAGCACAGATACGCAGTATTTT.

The chain combines TRBV5-8 with TRBJ1-5; unclear D gene. This CDR3 has 16 residues. Germline V gene sequence: CDR1 SGHTS, CDR2 YDEGEE. The V end was cut by 0 bases, the J end by 0 bases, with 10 bases between. As DNA, the CDR3 is TGTGCCAGCAGCTTGGGACTTACTTATAGCAATCAGCCCCAGCATTTT. It encodes CASSLGLTYSNQPQHF.

This chain links TRBV11-2 with TRBJ1-3; maybe TRBD1 (6 bases). This CDR3 region has 18 residues. CDR1 is SGHAT and CDR2 is FQNNGV in the germline V gene. V lost 1 base and J 4 bases, leaving 20 bases between the germline ends. The DNA of the CDR3 is TGTGCCAGCAGCTTAGCCCTAACAGGGCGGGTAGGGGGAAACACCATATATTTT. This sequence encodes CASSLALTGRVGGNTIYF.

V gene TRBV28 combines with J gene TRBJ2-5; a weak D match, TRBD1 (6 bases). Germline values: CDR1 MDHEN, CDR2 SYDVKM. CDR3 size: 16 residues. Trimming pared 4 bases from V and 2 bases from J, leaving 17 bases between. For the CDR3, the DNA is TGTGCCAGCAGTTCTTTGATGGGGGCGGAACAAGAGACCCAGTACTTC. Amino acid sequence: CASSSLMGAEQETQYF.

The chain has TRBV7-2 and TRBJ2-3, with D possibly TRBD1 on 5 matching bases. V was clipped by 7 bases and J by 5 bases, with 13 bases between them. Germline V lookup: CDR1 SGHTA, CDR2 FQGNSA. This CDR3 contains 13 residues. The CDR3 DNA follows: TGTGCCAGCACCCAGGGCGTTGGAGATACGCAGTATTTT. Protein sequence: CASTQGVGDTQYF.

This chain connects TRBV19 to TRBJ1-5; no clear D. The CDR3 consists of 15 residues. CDR1 is LNHDA and CDR2 is SQIVND in the germline V gene (reference sequence). Trimming took off 5 bases at V and 0 bases at J, with 11 bases between the two ends. CDR3 nucleotides: TGTGCCAGTAGTGCCGGTCGCTATAGCAATCAGCCCCAGCATTTT. Translating it yields CASSAGRYSNQPQHF. Full variable domain (missing parts from reference TRBV19 and TRBJ1-5): DGGITQSPKYLFRKEGQNVTLSCEQNLNHDAMYWYRQDPGQGLRLIYYSQIVNDFQKGDIAEGYSVSREKKESFPLTVTSAQKNPTAFYLCASSAGRYSNQPQHFGDGTRLSIL.

The genes are TRBV5-6 and TRBJ2-7; 7 bases align to TRBD2. There are 13 residues in the CDR3. Germline V gene data show CDR1 as SGHDT and CDR2 as YYEEEE. After removal of 2 bases from V and 6 bases from J, the junction contained 5 bases not matched to a gene. Written as DNA, the CDR3 is TGTGCCAGCAGCTTCGGGGGGATAGGCGAGCAGTACTTC. Its translation: CASSFGGIGEQYF.

In its sample, this clone was seen once. The chain is built from TRBV9 and TRBJ1-5; possibly TRBD1 for D (5 bases). Germline CDR1 and CDR2: SGDLS and YYNGEE. Trimming took 0 bases from V and 3 from J, leaving 7 bases between them. This CDR3 region has 14 residues. CDR3 loop: CASSVEGNNQPQHF. CDR3 DNA: TGTGCCAGCAGCGTAGAGGGGAACAATCAGCCCCAGCATTTT.

This rearrangement joins TRBV6-2 or TRBV6-3 to TRBJ2-7; 7 positions agree with TRBD1. With 2 bases clipped from V and 0 bases from J, the junction kept 10 bases outside the gene matches. The germline gives CDR1 MNHEY, CDR2 SVGEGT. This CDR3 is 17 amino acids long. DNA for the CDR3: TGTGCCAGCAGTTACCCCCACAGGGGACCCTCCTCCTACGAGCAGTACTTC. Residues: CASSYPHRGPSSYEQYF.

This sequence joins TRBV7-8 and TRBJ1-1, with TRBD1 matching 7 bases. CDR3 size: 14 residues. V gave up 2 bases and J gave up 0 bases; unmatched junction bases: 0. Germline V lookup: CDR1 SGHVS, CDR2 FQNEAQ. In DNA form, the CDR3 reads TGTGCCAGCAGCTTACAGGGGGTGAACACTGAAGCTTTCTTT. This gives the protein CASSLQGVNTEAFF.